The clone carrying this TCR beta chain was seen more than once but under ten times. The sample comes from a study of metastatic and nonmetastatic thyroid tumors. Study-level background: Repertoires from blood and tumor or nodule tissue of malignant and benign thyroid patients were compared.

TCRdb re-called the PCR reads through MiXCR. The table records some 54,000 clones, around a sixth of them present only once. The germline V gene has CDR1 KGHSH and CDR2 LQKENI. The CDR3 runs to 13 residues. The V end was cut by 2 bases, the J end by 2 bases, with 4 bases between. No treatment had been given to any patient before thyroid surgery. The specimen sequenced was blood. This receptor was identified in a female donor with papillary thyroid cancer or a benign thyroid nodule (not recorded which). Some clones in this sample may be carry-over from other donors' samples. The chain employs TRBV18 and TRBJ1-5; no clear D. The CDR3 spells CASSPDGNQPQHF. DNA of the CDR3: TGTGCCAGCTCACCAGATGGCAATCAGCCCCAGCATTTT. Full variable domain (missing parts from reference TRBV18 and TRBJ1-5): NAGVMQNPRHLVRRRGQEARLRCSPMKGHSHVYWYRQLPEEGLKFMVYLQKENIIDESGMPKERFSAEFPKEGPSILRIQQVVRGDSAAYFCASSPDGNQPQHFGDGTRLSIL.